The clone carrying this T cell receptor (beta chain) is a singleton in its sample. Its antigen is undetermined. The data belong to a study of resident and recirculating memory T cells in vitiligo. Looked up from germline, CDR1 is SNHLY and CDR2 is FYNNEI. Trimming cost V 2 bases and J 5 bases, with 21 bases left between them. This CDR3 has 17 amino acids. No change in lesions over the prior 6 months defined stable disease. Patients had received no treatment within the previous three months. Sequenced by immunoSEQ multiplex PCR; TCRdb stores in-frame clones only, minus some. The repertoire holds about 42,000 clones, with 80% to 95% as singletons. Study-wide results and limits: No unique dominant TCR clone was found in vitiligo lesions.

This clonotype was sampled from a male donor with vitiligo. The V gene is TRBV2, the J gene TRBJ2-5; a possible D gene is TRBD2 (7 bases). The sequencing input was blood. The DNA of the CDR3 is TGTGCCAGCAGTGAATTTCTGGCGGGGGCCGAGGGGGAGACCCAGTACTTC. Translation: CASSEFLAGAEGETQYF.